One T cell receptor (beta chain) is described in this entry. What it recognizes is unknown. This sample stems from a study of response to subunit inactivated influenza vaccine. TCRdb reanalysed the RT-PCR reads using MiXCR and keeps one entry per CDR3 protein. The data contain approximately 700,000 distinct CDR3 sequences, about a sixth of them seen just once; the ten biggest clones take up 9.5% to 13%. General study results and limits: The authors suggested that few new T cells are recruited per seasonal influenza vaccination.

The germline V gene encodes CDR1 MDHEN and CDR2 SYDVKM. The CDR3 length is 15 residues. Deletions cut 4 bases from V and 2 bases from J, with 14 bases between. The clonotype originates from a man in his forties or fifties who received an inactivated influenza vaccine. This chain links TRBV28 with TRBJ2-5, with D perhaps TRBD2 (5 bases). The sequencing here drew on PBMCs from blood, taken about 13 days after vaccination. The CDR3 spells CASSSPARGQETQYF. Written as DNA, the CDR3 is TGTGCCAGCAGTTCCCCAGCCCGGGGTCAAGAGACCCAGTACTTC. Full variable domain (outside the CDR3, taken from reference TRBV28 and TRBJ2-5): DVKVTQSSRYLVKRTGEKVFLECVQDMDHENMFWYRQDPGLGLRLIYFSYDVKMKEKGDIPEGYSVSREKKERFSLILESASTNQTSMYLCASSSPARGQETQYFGPGTRLLVL.